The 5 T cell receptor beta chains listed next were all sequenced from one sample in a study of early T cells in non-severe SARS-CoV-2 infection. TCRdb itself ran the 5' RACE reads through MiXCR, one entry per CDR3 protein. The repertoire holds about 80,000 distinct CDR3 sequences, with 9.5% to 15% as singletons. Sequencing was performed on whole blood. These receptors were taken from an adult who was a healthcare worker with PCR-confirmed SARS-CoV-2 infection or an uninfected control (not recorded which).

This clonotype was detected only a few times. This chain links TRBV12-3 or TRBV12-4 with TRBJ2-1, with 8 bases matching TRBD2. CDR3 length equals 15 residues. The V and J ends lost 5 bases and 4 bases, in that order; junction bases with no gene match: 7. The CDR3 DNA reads TGTGCCAGCAGTGACCCGGGAGGGGGTTACAATGAGCAGTTCTTC. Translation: CASSDPGGGYNEQFF.

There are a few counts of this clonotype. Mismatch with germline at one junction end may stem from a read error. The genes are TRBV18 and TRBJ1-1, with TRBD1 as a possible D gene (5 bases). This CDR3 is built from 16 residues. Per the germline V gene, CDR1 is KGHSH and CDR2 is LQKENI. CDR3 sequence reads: CATSWGRLGLNTEAFF. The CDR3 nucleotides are TGTGCCACCTCATGGGGCAGGTTGGGGCTTAACACTGAAGCTTTCTTT. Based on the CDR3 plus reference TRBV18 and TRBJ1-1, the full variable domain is NAGVMQNPRHLVRRRGQEARLRCSPMKGHSHVYWYRQLPEEGLKFMVYLQKENIIDESGMPKERFSAEFPKEGPSILRIQQVVRGDSAAYFCATSWGRLGLNTEAFFGQGTRLTVV.

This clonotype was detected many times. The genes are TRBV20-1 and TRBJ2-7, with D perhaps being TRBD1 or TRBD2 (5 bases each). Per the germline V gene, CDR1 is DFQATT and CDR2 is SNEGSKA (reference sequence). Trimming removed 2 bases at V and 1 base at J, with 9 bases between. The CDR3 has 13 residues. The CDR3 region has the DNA TGCAGTGCTAGACGGGGCAGTTCCTACGAGCAGTACTTC. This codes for CSARRGSSYEQYF.

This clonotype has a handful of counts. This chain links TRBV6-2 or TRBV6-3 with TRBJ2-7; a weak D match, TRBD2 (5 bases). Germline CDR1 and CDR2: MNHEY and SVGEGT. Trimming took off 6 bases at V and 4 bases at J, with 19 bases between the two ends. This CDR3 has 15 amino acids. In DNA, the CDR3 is TGTGCCAGCAGCCCCCTCACCCCGACTAATTACGAGCAGTACTTC. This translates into CASSPLTPTNYEQYF.

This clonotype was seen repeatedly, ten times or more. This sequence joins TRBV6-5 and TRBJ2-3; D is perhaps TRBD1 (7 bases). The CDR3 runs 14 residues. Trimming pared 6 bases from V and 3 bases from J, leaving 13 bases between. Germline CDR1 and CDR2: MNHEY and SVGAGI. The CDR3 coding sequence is TGTGCCAGCAGCACAGGGGAGGCAACAGATACGCAGTATTTT. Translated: CASSTGEATDTQYF.